One sample yielded the 10 T cell receptor beta chains listed below, sequenced in a study of T cell changes during pregnancy in multiple sclerosis. The repertoire was sequenced with immunoSEQ multiplex PCR; TCRdb's copy has only in-frame clones and lacks some. The sample shows roughly 40,000 clones, nearly 90% of them seen only once. The starting material was CD4+ T cells from peripheral blood mononuclear cells, obtained after pregnancy. The source of these receptors is a female donor with multiple sclerosis, enrolled in a pregnancy study.

The J gene is TRBJ2-7, the V gene TRBV6-5; the D gene is possibly TRBD1 (5 bases). The V end was cut by 5 bases, the J end by 4 bases, with 15 bases between. Per germline, CDR1 MNHEY and CDR2 SVGAGI. The CDR3 contains 14 residues. CDR3 protein: CASSPSKGPYEQYF. CDR3 DNA: TGTGCCAGCAGTCCTAGTAAGGGGCCGTACGAGCAGTACTTC.

This clone was recorded once. V is TRBV11-2 and J is TRBJ2-3; 7 nucleotides agree with TRBD2. The CDR3 sequence is 16 residues long. Germline V CDR1 and CDR2: SGHAT, FQNNGV. Unmatched junction bases numbered 9, after V lost 1 base and J lost 5 bases. The CDR3 DNA is TGTGCCAGCAGCTTAGTGTTGTTGGGGGAGGGAGATACGCAGTATTTT. The encoded protein is CASSLVLLGEGDTQYF.

The chain links TRBV4-1 to TRBJ2-7; maybe TRBD2 (6 bases). V dropped 0 bases and J dropped 0 bases, with 21 bases sitting between them. The CDR3 has 19 amino acids. Germline values: CDR1 MGHRA, CDR2 YSYEKL. The CDR3 region has the DNA TGCGCCAGCAGCCAAGATAGCCCCCGAGCAGGGAGGAGCTCCTACGAGCAGTACTTC. Protein: CASSQDSPRAGRSSYEQYF.

By frequency in the sample, this clone is medium-sized. The CDR3 bases are TGTGCCTGGAGTGAAGGAGGGACCCTCAATCAGCCCCAGCATTTT. Translating gives CAWSEGGTLNQPQHF. The V call is TRBV30, the J call TRBJ1-5, with D maybe TRBD1 (5 bases). This CDR3 region has 15 residues. V shed 1 base and J shed 3 bases, with 13 bases lying between them. The germline CDR1 and CDR2 sequences are GTSNPN and SVGIG (reference sequence). The full variable domain, completed using reference TRBV30 and TRBJ1-5, is SQTIHQWPATLVQPVGSPLSLECTVEGTSNPNLYWYRQAAGRGLQLLFYSVGIGQISSEVPQNLSASRPQDRQFILSSKKLLLSDSGFYLCAWSEGGTLNQPQHFGDGTRLSIL.

This rearrangement joins TRBV6-1 to TRBJ1-6, with D uncertain. This CDR3 region has 15 residues. Trimming removed 2 bases at V and 8 bases at J, with 13 bases between. Germline V gene sequence: CDR1 MNHNS, CDR2 SASEGT. The CDR3: CASSEIGMNHSPLHF. The CDR3 DNA is TGTGCCAGCAGTGAAATCGGGATGAACCATTCACCCCTCCACTTT.

The chain is built from TRBV9 and TRBJ2-3, with D maybe TRBD1 (5 bases). Germline loops: CDR1 SGDLS, CDR2 YYNGEE. The CDR3 sequence is 13 residues long. With 3 bases removed from V and 0 bases from J, the gap between germline ends came to 5 bases. CDR3 sequence: CASSGGSTDTQYF. The DNA for the CDR3 is TGTGCCAGCAGCGGGGGCAGCACAGATACGCAGTATTTT.

This clone came up once. This sequence joins TRBV19 and TRBJ1-1, with no clear D. Germline-derived CDR1 and CDR2 are LNHDA and SQIVND (reference sequence). The CDR3 length is 14 residues. Trimming shortened V by 3 bases and J by 6 bases, and 14 bases separated the two germline ends. The CDR3 DNA is TGTGCCAGTAGTATCGGTTGGGGAGAGTCTGAAGCTTTCTTT. The encoded protein is CASSIGWGESEAFF.

The V call is TRBV7-3, the J call TRBJ1-1; TRBD1 aligns across 7 bases. The V and J ends lost 4 bases and 4 bases, in that order; junction bases with no gene match: 6. This CDR3 has 14 amino acids. The germline gives CDR1 SGHTA, CDR2 FQGTGA. CDR3 nucleotide sequence: TGTGCCAGCAGCTCCACAGGGGACAGCACTGAAGCTTTCTTT. It translates to CASSSTGDSTEAFF.

This clone was observed once. The rearrangement joins TRBV11-2 to TRBJ1-5; D might be TRBD1 (6 bases). The CDR3 consists of 14 residues. Per the germline V gene, CDR1 is SGHAT and CDR2 is FQNNGV. With 4 bases removed from V and 6 bases from J, the gap between germline ends came to 13 bases. Written as DNA, the CDR3 is TGTGCCAGCAGCTCCGACGTAGGGGGTCAGCCCCAGCATTTT. Translating gives CASSSDVGGQPQHF.

This chain uses TRBV7-2 with TRBJ2-7, with TRBD2 matching 12 bases. Germline V gives CDR1 SGHTA, CDR2 FQGNSA. The CDR3 runs 14 residues. Losses at the gene ends were 5 bases for V and 7 bases for J; bases not matched to a gene: 6. The CDR3 nucleotides read TGTGCCAGCAGCCCCATCGGACTAGCGGGAGAGCAGTACTTC. This gives the protein CASSPIGLAGEQYF.